The rows below give T cell receptor beta chains drawn from one sample of a study of cytomegalovirus exposure and HLA in healthy donors. Libraries were prepared by immunoSEQ multiplex PCR; TCRdb keeps only in-frame clonotypes and omits some of them. This table has around 140,000 clones, roughly 86% appearing once. Sequenced material: PBMCs. The receptors shown here come from a man aged 18 to 30 in good health and CMV-seropositive. The CDR3 runs from the conserved cysteine through the conserved F or W.

TRBV30	TRBJ1-3	CAWSVRGEGYTIYF
TRBV5-1	TRBJ2-3	CASSLIAPDTQYF
TRBV5-1	TRBJ1-1	CASSPTVEGNTEAFF
TRBV2	TRBJ2-7	CASIRGTSEKQYF
TRBV5-1	TRBJ2-3	CASSSGLAALDTQYF
TRBV12-5	TRBJ1-1	CASGLDVWGAEAFF
TRBV7-9	TRBJ1-4	CASSIDRRGNEKLFF
TRBV19	TRBJ2-3	CASSIVAGGTDTQYF
TRBV19	TRBJ1-5	CASSIQGRQPQHF
TRBV4-2	TRBJ1-1	CASSPSRTGYVFF
TRBV19	TRBJ1-5	CASTPIAGSSNQPQHF
TRBV7-6	TRBJ2-1	CASSSPGLESHEQFF
TRBV27	TRBJ2-2	CASSLAGGGTGELFF
TRBV5-6	TRBJ2-2	CASSRTGFGGELFF
TRBV4-1	TRBJ2-5	CASSQGTGKETQYF
TRBV29-1	TRBJ1-1	CSVEGDRWVLNTEAFF
TRBV14	TRBJ1-1	CASSLRWTGITEAFF
TRBV27	TRBJ2-3	CASSSGQGGTDTQYF
TRBV5-1	TRBJ2-7	CASSAYKEAYEQYF
TRBV11-2	TRBJ2-4	CASSLDQRGIQYF
TRBV9	TRBJ2-7	CASSVDEREGYEQYF
TRBV7-9	TRBJ2-3	CASSLGLAETDTQYF
TRBV6-5	TRBJ1-6	CASSSPSALHF
TRBV11-2	TRBJ1-1	CASSFGESTEAFF
TRBV6-5	TRBJ2-7	CASVGSGGNEQYF
TRBV4-2	TRBJ2-3	CASSQDPAGAPTDTQYF
TRBV27	TRBJ1-4	CASRRDYNEKLFF
TRBV5-1	TRBJ2-2	CASQTSSTGELFF
TRBV2	TRBJ1-4	CASSSQQDSIATNEKLFF
TRBV4-2	TRBJ2-7	CASSPGGLRGSVEQYF
TRBV6-5	TRBJ1-1	CASSRLNTEAFF
TRBV9	TRBJ2-2	CASSVDSRTGELFF
TRBV6-5	TRBJ2-7	CASREQEKIYEQYF
TRBV9	TRBJ2-1	CASSVGPGTYNEQFF
TRBV9	TRBJ1-1	CASSTFHRDTEAFF
TRBV2	TRBJ2-3	CASRGRTSGSADTQYF
TRBV7-9	TRBJ2-7	CASTPGVGGEQYF
TRBV5-8	TRBJ2-7	CASRRDRDFQGGYEQYF
TRBV7-9	TRBJ1-6	CASRSSTGVNSPLHF
TRBV9	TRBJ2-7	CASSGGVSSYEQYF
TRBV27	TRBJ1-3	CASSLTFSGNTIYF
TRBV10-2	TRBJ2-7	CASRGTSGFYEQYF
TRBV18	TRBJ1-3	CASSPPSRSGNTIYF
TRBV12-5	TRBJ2-7	CASGLIAGGPHEQYF
TRBV6-5	TRBJ1-5	CASSYSWTGNQPQHF